The present TCR beta chain was sequenced within a study of T cell responses to AZD1222 COVID-19 vaccine. Trimming removed 5 bases from V and 3 bases from J, with 17 bases in between. This CDR3 spans 15 amino acids. In germline, CDR1 is SGHTA, CDR2 FQGNSA. About this clone: Antigen specificity is unknown.

Produced via immunoSEQ multiplex PCR; TCRdb's table is partial and in-frame only. The sample lists about 140,000 clones; roughly 89% were seen once. General study points: The span of vaccine-associated CD4 TCRs extended across spike, with dominance at 160-218 and 743-854. Repertoires were obtained solely post-peak T cell response. Spike-specific TCR breadth and depth grew following two AZD1222 doses. Females made up more of the donors, who were largely white British, and clonal diversity may have come out too low.

The receptor was derived from an adult in good health. This material consisted of peripheral blood, taken on day 0 of AZD1222 vaccination. The rearrangement uses TRBV7-2 and TRBJ2-7, with D possibly matching TRBD1 (5 bases). Here the CDR3 DNA reads TGTGCCAGCAGCCTAATCGGGCAGGGCATCTACGAGCAGTACTTC. Translated: CASSLIGQGIYEQYF.